This T cell receptor (beta chain) was observed in a study of neoadjuvant nivolumab and ipilimumab in lung cancer. Notes on the study in general: Pathologic regression was not significantly tied to TCR clonality. TCR sequencing covered a small number of samples.

Assay: immunoSEQ multiplex PCR; the TCRdb copy retains only in-frame clones and omits some. Among some 50,000 clones listed, roughly 91% were seen once. Losses at the gene ends were 7 bases for V and 6 bases for J; bases not matched to a gene: 8. Germline CDR1 and CDR2: MNHEY and SMNVEV (reference sequence). The CDR3 covers 14 residues. Worth noting for this clone: Its antigen is unknown.

Source: blood, taken before neoadjuvant nivolumab, alone or with ipilimumab. V gene TRBV27 combines with J gene TRBJ1-5; 8 bases agree with TRBD1. The origin of this receptor is an adult with non-small cell lung cancer. Some clones in this sample may be carry-over from other donors' samples. In DNA form, the CDR3 reads TGTGCCAGCAAAGGGCAGGGGGCAAGTCAGCCCCAGCATTTT. It encodes CASKGQGASQPQHF.